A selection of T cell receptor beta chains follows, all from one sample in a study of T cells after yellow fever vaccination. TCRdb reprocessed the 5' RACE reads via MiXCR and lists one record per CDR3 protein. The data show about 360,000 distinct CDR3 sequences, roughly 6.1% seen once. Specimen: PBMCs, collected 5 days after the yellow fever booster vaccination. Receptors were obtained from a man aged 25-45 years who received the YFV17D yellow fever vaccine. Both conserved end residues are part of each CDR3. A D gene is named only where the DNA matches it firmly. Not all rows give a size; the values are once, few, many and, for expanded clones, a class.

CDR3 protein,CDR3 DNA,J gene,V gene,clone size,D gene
CSTLPGYQETQYF,TGCAGCACCCTCCCAGGGTACCAAGAGACCCAGTACTTC,TRBJ2-5,TRBV29-1,few,.
CASSLAPDVGQETQYF,TGTGCCAGCAGCTTAGCCCCCGACGTGGGCCAAGAGACCCAGTACTTC,TRBJ2-5,TRBV7-2,many,.
CASSQEISGTGFRNQPQHF,TGTGCCAGCAGCCAAGAAATATCCGGGACAGGGTTTAGGAATCAGCCCCAGCATTTT,TRBJ1-5,TRBV3-1,.,TRBD1
CASSGGQDSYEQYF,TGCGCCAGCAGCGGGGGACAGGACTCCTACGAGCAGTACTTC,TRBJ2-7,TRBV5-1,.,TRBD1
CASSQTGGTGTYEQYF,TGTGCCAGCAGCCAAACCGGCGGGACAGGCACCTACGAGCAGTACTTC,TRBJ2-7,TRBV7-8,few,TRBD1
CSASSYGYTF,TGCAGTGCTAGCTCGTATGGCTACACCTTC,TRBJ1-2,TRBV20-1,many,.
CASSFAAASYNEQFF,TGTGCCAGCAGTTTCGCGGCAGCTTCCTACAATGAGCAGTTCTTC,TRBJ2-1,TRBV12-3/TRBV12-4,many,.
CASSHWGAGGEETQYF,TGTGCCAGCAGCCACTGGGGGGCGGGAGGGGAAGAGACCCAGTACTTC,TRBJ2-5,TRBV7-2,many,TRBD2
CASKYSGANVLTF,TGTGCCAGCAAGTACTCTGGGGCCAACGTCCTGACTTTC,TRBJ2-6,TRBV14,few,.
CASSPGSVWQGYTF,TGTGCCAGCAGCCCCGGTTCCGTCTGGCAAGGCTACACCTTC,TRBJ1-2,TRBV9,many,.
CASSFRQGTTDTQYF,TGTGCCAGCAGCTTCAGACAGGGAACCACAGATACGCAGTATTTT,TRBJ2-3,TRBV9,few,TRBD1
CASSLMGGEQFF,TGCGCCAGCAGCTTAATGGGGGGTGAGCAGTTCTTC,TRBJ2-1,TRBV5-1,.,.
CASSSIGSVRGFYEQYF,TGTGCCAGCAGTTCAATCGGATCGGTCAGGGGTTTCTACGAGCAGTACTTC,TRBJ2-7,TRBV28,many,.
CASSRRDKKNSPLHF,TGTGCCAGCAGCCGTCGGGACAAGAAAAATTCACCCCTCCACTTT,TRBJ1-6,TRBV14,many,.
CASNSGLAEYEQYF,TGTGCCAGCAACTCCGGGCTAGCGGAGTACGAGCAGTACTTC,TRBJ2-7,TRBV7-2,.,TRBD2
CASMNRDRAMPDTQYF,TGCGCCAGCATGAATAGGGACAGGGCGATGCCAGATACGCAGTATTTT,TRBJ2-3,TRBV5-1,.,TRBD1
CASSLSTLYEQYF,TGTGCCAGCAGCTTATCTACCCTTTACGAGCAGTACTTC,TRBJ2-7,TRBV7-2,few,.
CSARVGAGGINEQFF,TGCAGTGCTAGAGTCGGGGCAGGGGGCATCAATGAGCAGTTCTTC,TRBJ2-1,TRBV20-1,few,TRBD1
CASRTLAGEGTGELFF,TGTGCCAGCCGCACTCTGGCGGGAGAGGGAACCGGGGAGCTGTTTTTT,TRBJ2-2,TRBV7-8,.,TRBD2
CASSFISGRAASYDQYF,TGTGCCAGCAGTTTTATTAGCGGGAGGGCCGCCTCCTACGATCAGTACTTC,TRBJ2-7,TRBV6-2/TRBV6-3,.,TRBD2
CAISADRGGNQPQHF,TGTGCCATCAGTGCGGACAGGGGAGGCAATCAGCCCCAGCATTTT,TRBJ1-5,TRBV10-3,many,TRBD1
CSARGGNSYNEQFF,TGCAGTGCTAGAGGCGGGAACTCCTACAATGAGCAGTTCTTC,TRBJ2-1,TRBV20-1,few,.
CSARSGLAADTQYF,TGCAGTGCTAGGAGTGGACTAGCAGCAGATACGCAGTATTTT,TRBJ2-3,TRBV20-1,few,TRBD2